This TCR beta chain was sequenced in a study of follicular helper T cells after annual influenza vaccination (dated by TCRdb to 2015 to 2018). In the study overall: After each seasonal influenza vaccination, blood samples were collected on days 0, 7 and 28. To look at recall of cTfh clones, some subjects were tracked through successive annual vaccinations covering the 2013-2014, 2014-2015 and 2015-2016 seasons. One week after vaccination, a second recruited cohort of roughly 12 subjects (Table S1) displayed a similar ICOS+CD38+ cTfh response. Multi-year samples were available from six subjects, with four subjects covering two vaccination seasons and two subjects covering three seasons. Samples from 2013-2014 were cryopreserved, whereas samples from about 2015 were processed immediately after collection. Beyond this particular receptor, the publication reports: Rare clonotypes could not be sampled because productive TCRB sequences were recovered from only roughly 9.5-20% of the analyzed cells. When influenza clone enrichment was assessed, the possibility that the much larger non-cTfh compartments were undersampled could not be excluded. Day 7 ICOS+CD38+ clones were most often found later in ICOS-CD38- cTfh, suggesting that subset may serve as a memory reservoir. Successive annual vaccinations recalled a recurrent oligoclonal ICOS+CD38+ cTfh response that contained tetramer and AIM influenza-specific clonotypes. ICOS+CD38+ cTfh clonality correlated with the frequency of that population, and its change correlated with the change in circulating plasmablast frequency.

Trimming leaves V shorter by 0 bases and J shorter by 8 bases, with the junction holding 10 bases beyond the gene matches. From the germline V gene, CDR1 is SGHAT and CDR2 is FQNNGV. Measured from the cysteine to the phenylalanine, the CDR3 is 16 residues long. Only CDR3 DNA is held: 48 bases, read in frame from base 1. Libraries were constructed by the immunoSEQ multiplex PCR assay. Adaptive Biotechnologies carried out TCRB amplification, library preparation, sequencing and preliminary bioinformatics at Survey level resolution. Per the authors' processing: Clonality was calculated in R as 1 minus normalized Shannon entropy, and the Gini index was computed with the R package ineq. Overlap score was defined as the summed counts of shared sequences divided by the total counts of all sequences in both compared samples. Fisher's exact test, with an assumed theoretical repertoire of 10^7 TCRB sequences, was used to assess the significance of shared clonotypes. TCRdb holds this immuneACCESS table with in-frame rearrangements only. Some clones are missing; in checked studies, unresolved V genes explain under half, and the rest has no known cause. The DNA was the basis for D and trimming; V, J and clone size are from that table. The sample table shows over 14,000 clones, and 70% to 90% are seen once. The ten most abundant clones make up approximately 0.25% of the sample.

What this sample's time point label stands for: 2014-2015 season, pre-vaccination. Adults were given seasonal inactivated influenza vaccine (Fluvarix), and sorted blood CD4 subsets were followed by TCRB sequencing before and after vaccination. To be eligible, subjects had to live in the community and must not have received influenza vaccine in the previous 6 months. Exclusions included influenza vaccine contraindications, substance abuse, HIV/AIDS, active malignancy, immunomodulatory medication and active illness such as respiratory infection. At each time point, roughly 35 to 110 mL of blood was collected. PBMC were isolated using Ficoll-Paque PLUS or SepMate separation. As a non-Tfh comparison subset, CXCR5- memory CD4 T cells were sorted. Before DNA extraction, cell subsets were sorted from PBMC on a BD FACS Aria. Of note for this clone: There is no known antigen for this receptor. Qualities for individual bases were not recorded, and no much larger clone is one base off.

Here the chain combines TRBV11-2 and TRBJ2-1; the junction holds 7 bases that match TRBD1. The specimen was CXCR5- memory CD4+ T cells sorted from blood, collected on the day of influenza vaccination. This sample's cell subset or site label indicates: CXCR5- memory CD4 T cells. The source is an adult who received the influenza vaccine. The DNA sequence follows: TGTGCCAGCAGCTTAGATCGGCGACAGGGTAGGGATGAGCAGTTCTTC. Its translation is CASSLDRRQGRDEQFF.